Listed below are T cell receptor beta chains from one sample, sequenced in a study of blood T cell repertoires in COVID-19. Profiling relied on immunoSEQ multiplex PCR, and the TCRdb table lists in-frame clones only, not all of them. This table has around 380,000 clones, 87% appearing once. Sequences were obtained from PBMCs or T cells enriched from blood (not recorded which). These receptors were obtained from a man aged 25-45 years who had recovered from COVID-19. CDR3s include the opening cysteine and the closing phenylalanine or tryptophan. The D gene is left open where the match is weak. Clone size, where shown, is once, few, many, or a class for clones that have expanded.

abundance	v_gene	d_gene	len	j_gene	CDR3nt	CDR3aa
.	TRBV3-1/TRBV3-2	TRBD1	13	TRBJ1-2	TGTGCCAGCAGCCTGGACAGGGGAGACGGCTACACCTTC	CASSLDRGDGYTF
.	TRBV27	TRBD1	15	TRBJ1-2	TGTGCCAGCAGGTCCGGGACAGGGACTAACTATGGCTACACCTTC	CASRSGTGTNYGYTF
.	TRBV19	.	9	TRBJ2-3	TGTGCCGATACCGGGGCGCAGTATTTT	CADTGAQYF
.	TRBV6-6	.	16	TRBJ2-1	TGTGCCAGCAGTTACTTCGGTCGACAGCTATACAATGAGCAGTTCTTC	CASSYFGRQLYNEQFF
.	TRBV4-3	TRBD1	11	TRBJ1-2	TGCGCCAGCGGACAGGGGGAAGGCTACACCTTC	CASGQGEGYTF
.	TRBV6-5	.	16	TRBJ1-3	TGTGCCAGCAGTTACTCGAAGCTAAAGTCCGGAAACACCATATATTTT	CASSYSKLKSGNTIYF
.	TRBV19	TRBD1	15	TRBJ2-2	TGTGCCAGTAACGACAGGGGGCAACATGACGGGGAGCTGTTTTTT	CASNDRGQHDGELFF
.	TRBV9	TRBD1	17	TRBJ1-1	TGTGCCAGCAGCGTAGACGGAGGGACAGGGGGTTTGACTGAAGCTTTCTTT	CASSVDGGTGGLTEAFF
.	TRBV6-5	.	13	TRBJ1-2	TGTGCCAGCAGTTTCGGGGGTAACTATGGCTACACCTTC	CASSFGGNYGYTF
.	TRBV9	.	12	TRBJ1-2	TGTGCCAGCAGCGACAGGGTTCTGGGCTACACCTTC	CASSDRVLGYTF
.	TRBV27	.	12	TRBJ1-6	TGTGCCAGCAGTTCGTCAGGGACACCCCTCCACTTT	CASSSSGTPLHF
.	TRBV5-1	TRBD1	16	TRBJ1-3	TGCGCCAGCAGCTTAACAGGGGATTTCTCTGGAAACACCATATATTTT	CASSLTGDFSGNTIYF
.	TRBV27	.	13	TRBJ2-1	TGTGCCAGCAGTTTAGGCCGAGGTAATGAGCAGTTCTTC	CASSLGRGNEQFF
.	TRBV5-1	.	14	TRBJ1-1	TGCGCCAGCAGCTTGGGGACAGCGAACACTGAAGCTTTCTTT	CASSLGTANTEAFF
.	TRBV18	.	14	TRBJ1-6	TGTGCCAGCTCGCAGAGTCGGGGAAATTCACCCCTCCACTTT	CASSQSRGNSPLHF
few	TRBV7-9	TRBD1	19	TRBJ1-5	TGTGCCAGCAGCTCAAGTCCCGGGACAGGGGTCCATAGCAATCAGCCCCAGCATTTT	CASSSSPGTGVHSNQPQHF
once	TRBV30	.	16	TRBJ1-3	TGTGCCTGGAGACACATCGGAGGGTTTAATGGAAACACCATATATTTT	CAWRHIGGFNGNTIYF
.	TRBV6-5	TRBD1	13	TRBJ2-7	TGTGCCAGCAAGGGCCAGGGGGACTACGAGCAGTACTTC	CASKGQGDYEQYF
once	TRBV7-2	.	17	TRBJ2-3	TGTGCCAGCAGCTTAGCTTGGAGCCAGTTTGGCACAGATACGCAGTATTTT	CASSLAWSQFGTDTQYF
.	TRBV11-2	TRBD1	14	TRBJ2-7	TGTGCCAGCAGCTCTAGGGGGCGGGTCTACGAGCAGTACTTC	CASSSRGRVYEQYF
.	TRBV4-1	.	16	TRBJ2-1	TGCGCCAGCAGCCCACCTTACCGGGGGAATAGAAATGAGCAGTTCTTC	CASSPPYRGNRNEQFF
.	TRBV10-3	.	14	TRBJ1-4	TGTGCCATCAGTGACGAGGAGCGGAATGAAAAACTGTTTTTT	CAISDEERNEKLFF
.	TRBV5-1	TRBD2	13	TRBJ2-7	TGCGCCAGCAGCCCGTCGGCGGGAGGCGAGCAGTACTTC	CASSPSAGGEQYF
.	TRBV6-5	.	15	TRBJ1-5	TGTGCCAGCAGTTATACTAACTTCCCCAATCAGCCCCAGCATTTT	CASSYTNFPNQPQHF
.	TRBV7-2	.	15	TRBJ2-1	TGTGCCAGCAGCTTTAGCGCGGCCTCCTACAATGAGCAGTTCTTC	CASSFSAASYNEQFF
once	TRBV18	.	16	TRBJ1-2	TGTGCCAGCTCACCGGGGACACCCGCAGAGATTTATGGCTACACCTTC	CASSPGTPAEIYGYTF
.	TRBV6-4	.	15	TRBJ1-5	TGTGCCAGCAGTGAAACCGGGGAGGCCAATCAGCCCCAGCATTTT	CASSETGEANQPQHF
.	TRBV9	.	17	TRBJ1-6	TGTGCCAGCAGCCCCCATCCCTACAGCCGGTCGGATTCACCCCTCCACTTT	CASSPHPYSRSDSPLHF
.	TRBV9	TRBD1	16	TRBJ1-6	TGTGCCAGCAGCCAAAGCCCGACAGGGCCCAATTCACCCCTCCACTTT	CASSQSPTGPNSPLHF
.	TRBV27	.	15	TRBJ2-3	TGTGCCAGCAGTTTTTCAGGGCTAAGCACAGATACGCAGTATTTT	CASSFSGLSTDTQYF
.	TRBV18	TRBD1	14	TRBJ1-1	TGTGCCAGCGTTCCCGGGACAGGGGACACTGAAGCTTTCTTT	CASVPGTGDTEAFF
.	TRBV5-1	TRBD1	14	TRBJ1-4	TGCGCCAGCAGCCCTGGGACAGGGGGTGAAAAACTGTTTTTT	CASSPGTGGEKLFF
.	TRBV30	.	12	TRBJ1-4	TGTGCCTTTGGCCTTCTCAATGAAAAACTGTTTTTT	CAFGLLNEKLFF
.	TRBV19	TRBD1	16	TRBJ1-6	TGTGCCAGTAGTTCACAGGGGACTGCCTATAATTCACCCCTCCACTTT	CASSSQGTAYNSPLHF
.	TRBV19	TRBD1	14	TRBJ1-1	TGTGCCAGCGGCGACAGGGGGCAGGACACTGAAGCTTTCTTT	CASGDRGQDTEAFF
.	TRBV7-9	TRBD1	11	TRBJ1-2	TGTGCCAGCGGCGACAGGGATGGCTACACCTTC	CASGDRDGYTF
.	TRBV12-5	TRBD2	15	TRBJ2-5	TGTGCTAGTGTCACAAGCGGGGGGCCTTTAGAGACCCAGTACTTC	CASVTSGGPLETQYF
.	TRBV6-1	.	15	TRBJ1-3	TGTGCCAGCAGTGAAGACTTGGGGCCAGGAAACACCATATATTTT	CASSEDLGPGNTIYF
.	TRBV5-1	TRBD2	16	TRBJ2-1	TGCGCCAGCAGCTTTCGGTACGGGGGGTCCTACAATGAGCAGTTCTTC	CASSFRYGGSYNEQFF
.	TRBV6-2/TRBV6-3	.	16	TRBJ1-2	TGTGCCAGCAGTTACTCGCGGACAAGGGGCTTAGATGGCTACACCTTC	CASSYSRTRGLDGYTF